This entry lists 21 T cell receptor beta chains sequenced from one sample in a study of blood T cell repertoires in COVID-19. TCRdb keeps only in-frame clones here, not all; method: immunoSEQ multiplex PCR. This table holds about 100,000 clones, roughly nine tenths found once. The sample taken for sequencing was peripheral blood. The receptors were sampled from a man in his forties or fifties with active COVID-19.

V gene TRBV19 combines with J gene TRBJ1-1; D is perhaps TRBD1 (5 bases). The V end was cut by 7 bases, the J end by 3 bases, with 15 bases between. CDR3 size: 14 residues. The germline CDR1 and CDR2 sequences are LNHDA and SQIVND (reference sequence). The CDR3 DNA is TGTGCCAGTAATAACAGGTTAAAGGACACTGAAGCTTTCTTT. This translates into CASNNRLKDTEAFF. The full variable domain, its missing parts supplied by reference TRBV19 and TRBJ1-1, is DGGITQSPKYLFRKEGQNVTLSCEQNLNHDAMYWYRQDPGQGLRLIYYSQIVNDFQKGDIAEGYSVSREKKESFPLTVTSAQKNPTAFYLCASNNRLKDTEAFFGQGTRLTVV.

V gene TRBV6-5 combines with J gene TRBJ1-5, with no clear D. Trimming took off 7 bases at V and 1 base at J, with 8 bases between the two ends. The CDR3 runs 13 residues. Germline-derived CDR1 and CDR2 are MNHEY and SVGAGI. The CDR3 coding sequence is TGTGCCAGCACCGGGTTGAGCAATCAGCCCCAGCATTTT. Its protein product is CASTGLSNQPQHF.

Here the CDR3 DNA reads TGTGCCAGCAGCTACCGCGGGACAGGTAGCTTTGTGCAAGAGACCCAGTACTTC. This gives the protein CASSYRGTGSFVQETQYF. The chain combines TRBV11-2 with TRBJ2-5; 8 positions match TRBD1. Unmatched junction bases numbered 15, after V lost 4 bases and J lost 2 bases. Germline CDR1 is SGHAT and CDR2 is FQNNGV. The CDR3 covers 18 residues. Full variable domain (remainder filled in from reference TRBV11-2 and TRBJ2-5): EAGVAQSPRYKIIEKRQSVAFWCNPISGHATLYWYQQILGQGPKLLIQFQNNGVVDDSQLPKDRFSAERLKGVDSTLKIQPAKLEDSAVYLCASSYRGTGSFVQETQYFGPGTRLLVL.

The chain joins TRBV6-5 to TRBJ1-5; TRBD1 matches 9 bases. Germline-derived CDR1 and CDR2 are MNHEY and SVGAGI. The V and J ends lost 6 bases and 6 bases, in that order; junction bases with no gene match: 6. CDR3 length: 14 residues. CDR3 coding DNA: TGTGCCAGCAGGGGACAGGGAGGAGGTCAGCCCCAGCATTTT. Protein sequence: CASRGQGGGQPQHF.

The CDR3 reads CARNGDGTSGTIGETQYF. Here the CDR3 DNA reads TGTGCCAGGAACGGGGATGGGACTAGCGGGACAATAGGGGAGACCCAGTACTTC. V gene TRBV2 combines with J gene TRBJ2-5; 13 bases map to TRBD2. There are 18 residues in the CDR3. CDR1 and CDR2 (germline): SNHLY, FYNNEI. V trimming: 9 bases; J trimming: 5 bases; junction bases outside the gene matches: 18.

The V and J genes are TRBV11-2 and TRBJ1-1; unclear D gene. The CDR3 consists of 11 residues. In germline, CDR1 is SGHAT, CDR2 FQNNGV. V lost 5 bases, J lost 6 bases, and 7 bases lay in between. CDR3 DNA: TGTGCCAGCAGCCCAGGTCCTGAAGCTTTCTTT. Protein: CASSPGPEAFF.

The CDR3, as DNA: TGTGCCAGCAGCTTGAACTATGGGAGCTCCTACGAGCAGTACGTC. Its protein is CASSLNYGSSYEQYV. V is TRBV5-4 and J is TRBJ2-7, with D tentatively TRBD2 (5 bases). In germline, CDR1 is SGHNT, CDR2 YYREEE (reference sequence). The germline V and J ends were trimmed by 1 base and 0 bases, with 11 bases remaining between them. The CDR3 contains 15 residues.

The rearrangement joins TRBV6-4 to TRBJ2-3; D may be TRBD2 (7 bases). Germline V gene lookup returns CDR1 MRHNA and CDR2 SNTAGT. V was pared by 0 bases and J by 3 bases, with 13 bases between. CDR3 length equals 16 residues. CDR3 nucleotide sequence: TGTGCCAGCAGTGACTCGGGGGGGCCCGGTACAGATACGCAGTATTTT. It encodes CASSDSGGPGTDTQYF.

The rearrangement joins TRBV29-1 to TRBJ2-3; TRBD2 is a possible D gene (5 bases). CDR3 size: 12 residues. V was clipped by 3 bases and J by 4 bases, with 8 bases between them. CDR1 and CDR2 (germline): SQVTM, ANQGSEA. The CDR3 DNA is TGCAGCGTTGATGGCGGGTCAGATACGCAGTATTTT. It codes for CSVDGGSDTQYF.

The chain uses TRBV19 and TRBJ2-7; 9 bases match TRBD2. The CDR3 has 13 amino acids. Germline V gene sequence: CDR1 LNHDA, CDR2 SQIVND (reference sequence). In DNA, the CDR3 is TGTGCGAGTGGTCGGCCTAGCGGGGACGAGCAGTACTTC. This translates into CASGRPSGDEQYF.

The J gene is TRBJ2-6, the V gene TRBV2, with a possible D match to TRBD2 (5 bases). The V and J ends lost 0 bases and 2 bases respectively, with 11 bases between them. The CDR3 runs to 17 residues. Per the germline V gene, CDR1 is SNHLY and CDR2 is FYNNEI. The CDR3 loop is CASSEALRGAGANVLTF. CDR3 in DNA: TGTGCCAGCAGTGAAGCGCTCCGGGGAGCTGGGGCCAACGTCCTGACTTTC.

The chain uses TRBV6-5 and TRBJ2-1; 9 bases are shared with TRBD2. Germline V gene data show CDR1 as MNHEY and CDR2 as SVGAGI. The CDR3 consists of 15 residues. Trimming took 2 bases from V and 10 from J; bases not matched to a gene: 9. DNA of the CDR3: TGTGCCAGCAGTTACAGGGGTAGCGGGAGCGTCGAGCAGTTCTTC. It encodes CASSYRGSGSVEQFF.

The chain joins TRBV19 to TRBJ2-2, with 12 bases matching TRBD2. After removal of 2 bases from V and 3 bases from J, the junction contained 4 bases not matched to a gene. CDR3 length equals 17 residues. Germline V gene lookup returns CDR1 LNHDA and CDR2 SQIVND (reference sequence). The CDR3 loop is CASSILAGGQYTGELFF. CDR3 in DNA: TGTGCCAGTAGTATACTAGCGGGGGGGCAGTACACCGGGGAGCTGTTTTTT.

This clone was counted between two and nine times. The chain combines TRBV10-1 with TRBJ2-3; perhaps TRBD2 as D (5 bases). This CDR3 comprises 15 residues. Germline CDR1 reads WNHNN; CDR2 reads SYGVQD (reference sequence). V was shortened by 3 bases and J by 0 bases, with 10 bases between the two germline ends. CDR3 coding DNA: TGCGCCAGCAGTGAAGGTGGACTTAGCACAGATACGCAGTATTTT. Translating gives CASSEGGLSTDTQYF.

The chain combines TRBV11-2 with TRBJ1-3, with 8 bases matching TRBD1. The junction had 7 bases not matched to a gene; V was cut back by 5 bases and J by 4 bases. The V gene's germline CDR1 is SGHAT and CDR2 FQNNGV. The CDR3 consists of 15 residues. The CDR3 sequence: CASSLYRGGGNTIYF. DNA for the CDR3: TGTGCCAGCAGCCTCTACAGGGGGGGCGGAAACACCATATATTTT.

V gene TRBV5-1 combines with J gene TRBJ2-1; no clear D gene. The CDR3 contains 14 residues. The germline CDR1 and CDR2 sequences are SGHRS and YFSETQ. Trimming left V 2 bases short and J 4 bases short, with 10 bases between. In nucleotides, the CDR3 is TGCGCCAGCAGCTTCGAGCAGACTTACAATGAGCAGTTCTTC. Encoded protein: CASSFEQTYNEQFF.

The chain is built from TRBV19 and TRBJ2-5; perhaps TRBD2 as D (5 bases). The length of the CDR3 is 13 residues. V dropped 4 bases and J dropped 5 bases, with 11 bases sitting between them. Per germline, CDR1 LNHDA and CDR2 SQIVND (reference sequence). CDR3 sequence (DNA): TGTGCCAGTAGTAGGGCCCAGCGGGAGACCCAGTACTTC. Translation gives CASSRAQRETQYF.

This clone was counted only a few times. This sequence joins TRBV27 and TRBJ1-2, with a weak D call TRBD1 (6 bases). V dropped 8 bases and J dropped 8 bases, with 18 bases sitting between them. Germline CDR1 and CDR2: MNHEY and SMNVEV (reference sequence). This CDR3 comprises 13 residues. Here the CDR3 DNA reads TGTGCCAGCGGGCGGAGGACAGAGGAGGGCTACACCTTC. It codes for CASGRRTEEGYTF.

This sequence joins TRBV9 and TRBJ1-2; unclear D gene. The CDR3 runs to 12 residues. V was trimmed by 2 bases and J by 3 bases, leaving 5 bases between them. Looked up from germline, CDR1 is SGDLS and CDR2 is YYNGEE. CDR3 bases: TGTGCCAGCAGCGTCGGTCACTATGGCTACACCTTC. It codes for CASSVGHYGYTF.

The chain combines TRBV6-1 with TRBJ2-5, with D maybe TRBD2 (6 bases). V lost 0 bases to trimming and J lost 5 bases, with 16 bases between them. The CDR3 is 16 amino acids. The V gene's germline CDR1 is MNHNS and CDR2 SASEGT. The CDR3 spells CASSEAVRGRGETQYF. CDR3 coding DNA: TGTGCCAGCAGTGAAGCGGTGCGGGGAAGGGGTGAGACCCAGTACTTC.

V and J are TRBV29-1 and TRBJ1-1; 9 bases agree with TRBD1. The V and J ends lost 7 bases and 4 bases, in that order; junction bases with no gene match: 4. The CDR3 has 12 residues. Germline CDR1 SQVTM, CDR2 ANQGSEA. CDR3 protein: CSGNRGPTEAFF. The CDR3 nucleotides read TGCAGCGGGAACAGGGGGCCCACTGAAGCTTTCTTT.